A selection of T cell receptor beta chains follows, all from one sample in a study of blood T cell repertoires in COVID-19. Sequencing was performed with immunoSEQ multiplex PCR; in TCRdb, only in-frame clones are kept and a portion is missing. This table has 160,000 or so clones, about four fifths appearing once. Sequences were obtained from peripheral blood. Every receptor here comes from a woman in her 70s with acute or convalescent COVID-19. The CDR3 runs from the conserved cysteine through the conserved F or W. Each record gives: clone size, CDR3 length, D gene, J gene, V gene, CDR3 protein, CDR3 DNA. D genes are given only for firm matches. The size of a clone is reported for some rows only, either as once, few or many, or as a class for expanded clones.

size: .; length: 15; D: TRBD2; J: TRBJ2-7; V: TRBV2; CDR3: CASTIPGLADYEQYF; DNA: TGTGCCAGCACCATCCCGGGACTAGCGGATTACGAGCAGTACTTC
size: .; length: 14; D: .; J: TRBJ1-2; V: TRBV7-2; CDR3: CASSRPQGRNGYTF; DNA: TGTGCCAGCAGTCGACCCCAGGGGAGAAACGGCTACACCTTC
size: .; length: 17; D: .; J: TRBJ2-3; V: TRBV14; CDR3: CASSQLVGLGGTDTQYF; DNA: TGTGCCAGCAGCCAGCTGGTCGGACTAGGGGGGACAGATACGCAGTATTTT
size: .; length: 14; D: .; J: TRBJ1-2; V: TRBV5-5; CDR3: CASSLVGANYGYTF; DNA: TGTGCCAGCAGCTTGGTAGGGGCGAACTATGGCTACACCTTC
size: .; length: 15; D: TRBD1; J: TRBJ1-2; V: TRBV27; CDR3: CASSPLPTGAGGYTF; DNA: TGTGCCAGCAGTCCACTACCGACAGGGGCAGGTGGCTACACCTTC
size: few; length: 14; D: .; J: TRBJ1-1; V: TRBV10-1; CDR3: CASSESLTGTEAFF; DNA: TGCGCCAGCAGTGAGTCATTAACGGGCACTGAAGCTTTCTTT
size: .; length: 14; D: .; J: TRBJ1-3; V: TRBV11-3; CDR3: CASSGQNTGNTIYF; DNA: TGTGCCAGCAGCGGACAGAATACTGGAAACACCATATATTTT
size: .; length: 14; D: .; J: TRBJ1-3; V: TRBV5-1; CDR3: CASSSQATGNTIYF; DNA: TGCGCCAGCAGCTCTCAGGCGACGGGAAACACCATATATTTT
size: .; length: 16; D: .; J: TRBJ1-3; V: TRBV25-1; CDR3: CASSELGGADLNTIYF; DNA: TGTGCCAGCAGTGAATTGGGGGGGGCCGACCTAAACACCATATATTTT
size: .; length: 16; D: .; J: TRBJ1-2; V: TRBV19; CDR3: CASSHPMGHPNYGYTF; DNA: TGTGCCAGTAGTCACCCTATGGGCCATCCTAACTATGGCTACACCTTC
size: .; length: 14; D: .; J: TRBJ1-2; V: TRBV28; CDR3: CASSLGTIPYGYTF; DNA: TGTGCCAGCAGTTTAGGGACAATCCCCTATGGCTACACCTTC
size: .; length: 15; D: .; J: TRBJ1-2; V: TRBV5-6; CDR3: CASSRSRRGPYGYTF; DNA: TGTGCCAGCAGCCGCAGCCGGCGGGGGCCCTATGGCTACACCTTC
size: .; length: 17; D: TRBD2; J: TRBJ2-7; V: TRBV28; CDR3: CASSFPGGLAGEYEQYF; DNA: TGTGCCAGCAGTTTTCCGGGGGGACTAGCGGGAGAATACGAGCAGTACTTC
size: .; length: 12; D: .; J: TRBJ1-1; V: TRBV28; CDR3: CASSLTVAEAFF; DNA: TGTGCCAGCAGTTTAACCGTAGCTGAAGCTTTCTTT
size: .; length: 18; D: TRBD2; J: TRBJ2-1; V: TRBV29-1; CDR3: CSVGWGTSGSLSYNEQFF; DNA: TGCAGCGTTGGATGGGGGACTAGCGGGAGTCTATCCTACAATGAGCAGTTCTTC
size: .; length: 14; D: .; J: TRBJ2-7; V: TRBV10-3; CDR3: CAISDLVSVYEQYF; DNA: TGTGCCATCAGTGACCTAGTATCGGTATACGAGCAGTACTTC
size: .; length: 14; D: .; J: TRBJ1-4; V: TRBV18; CDR3: CASSPAQSREKLFF; DNA: TGTGCCAGCTCACCAGCGCAGAGCAGGGAAAAACTGTTTTTT
size: few; length: 20; D: TRBD2; J: TRBJ2-3; V: TRBV9; CDR3: CASSVEATGGTSISRDTQYF; DNA: TGTGCCAGCAGCGTAGAGGCGACCGGCGGGACTAGCATTTCGCGTGATACGCAGTATTTT
size: .; length: 15; D: .; J: TRBJ1-1; V: TRBV18; CDR3: CASSPSFDRNTEAFF; DNA: TGTGCCAGCTCACCGAGCTTCGACAGGAACACTGAAGCTTTCTTT
size: .; length: 12; D: TRBD1; J: TRBJ2-2; V: TRBV10-3; CDR3: CAIRQGTGELFF; DNA: TGTGCCATCAGACAGGGGACCGGGGAGCTGTTTTTT
size: .; length: 16; D: .; J: TRBJ1-6; V: TRBV19; CDR3: CASSVYSSSYNSPLHF; DNA: TGTGCCAGTAGTGTTTACTCAAGCTCCTATAATTCACCCCTCCACTTT